Listed here are 22 T cell receptor beta chains from one sample, sequenced in a study of cytomegalovirus exposure and HLA in healthy donors. The primer mix had 60 Vbeta and 13 Jbeta primers. The data were produced by immunoSEQ multiplex PCR, yet TCRdb's version contains in-frame clones alone and is incomplete. This table holds fewer than 200,000 clones, approximately 88% found once. Sequences were obtained from PBMCs. These receptors all come from a woman in her thirties in good health and CMV-seronegative.

V is TRBV27 and J is TRBJ2-2, with D possibly being TRBD1 (6 bases). Deletions cut 3 bases from V and 4 bases from J, with 9 bases between. The CDR3 runs 14 residues. Germline V gives CDR1 MNHEY, CDR2 SMNVEV (reference sequence). In DNA, the CDR3 is TGTGCCAGCAGTTTTGTACAGGGCACCGGGGAGCTGTTTTTT. It codes for CASSFVQGTGELFF.

V gene TRBV6-5 combines with J gene TRBJ2-3, with D tentatively TRBD2 (6 bases). V dropped 2 bases and J dropped 1 base, with 10 bases sitting between them. This CDR3 spans 15 amino acids. CDR1 is MNHEY and CDR2 is SVGAGI in the germline V gene. DNA of the CDR3: TGTGCCAGCAGTTACGGGACTTCACGCACAGATACGCAGTATTTT. Protein: CASSYGTSRTDTQYF.

This clone was found a few times. The chain combines TRBV5-6 with TRBJ1-1; TRBD1 agrees at 7 bases. Per germline, CDR1 SGHDT and CDR2 YYEEEE. J gave up 1 base and V 3 bases, and 3 bases lay outside the gene matches. The CDR3 length is 14 residues. CDR3 nucleotides: TGTGCCAGCAGCTCGGGACAGAGGAACACTGAAGCTTTCTTT. Translating it yields CASSSGQRNTEAFF.

The V and J genes are TRBV2 and TRBJ2-1; TRBD2 agrees at 12 bases. Germline loops: CDR1 SNHLY, CDR2 FYNNEI. Losses at the gene ends were 5 bases for V and 6 bases for J; bases not matched to a gene: 5. The CDR3 length is 15 residues. The CDR3 region has the DNA TGTGCCAGCAGTTCTAGCGGGGGGGCGATCAATGAGCAGTTCTTC. Its protein is CASSSSGGAINEQFF.

The rearrangement joins TRBV10-1 to TRBJ2-7; 10 bases fit TRBD1. With 2 bases clipped from V and 6 bases from J, the junction kept 1 base outside the gene matches. The CDR3 has 13 residues. From germline, CDR1 is WNHNN and CDR2 SYGVQD (reference sequence). As DNA, the CDR3 is TGCGCCAGCAGTGAGGACAGGGGGCCCGAGCAGTACTTC. Its protein is CASSEDRGPEQYF.

The genes are TRBV2 and TRBJ2-7, with 8 bases identical to TRBD1. The germline V gene encodes CDR1 SNHLY and CDR2 FYNNEI. The length of the CDR3 is 14 residues. After removal of 7 bases from V and 2 bases from J, the junction contained 7 bases not matched to a gene. CDR3 protein: CASKRTGTTYEQYF. The DNA for the CDR3 is TGTGCCAGCAAGCGGACAGGGACGACCTACGAGCAGTACTTC.

J is TRBJ2-7 and V is TRBV7-2; 7 bases match TRBD1. The V segment lost 5 bases and the J segment 5 bases; nucleotides outside the gene matches: 9. Germline V gene data show CDR1 as SGHTA and CDR2 as FQGNSA. The CDR3 covers 14 residues. The DNA of the CDR3 is TGTGCCAGCAGCCGCGACAGGGCCGCCCACGAGCAGTACTTC. It specifies CASSRDRAAHEQYF.

The chain joins TRBV9 to TRBJ2-7; 7 bases line up with TRBD2. CDR3 length: 16 amino acids. Trimming cost V 0 bases and J 1 base; bases outside gene matches: 7. Germline lookup yields CDR1 SGDLS and CDR2 YYNGEE. In DNA, the CDR3 is TGTGCCAGCAGCGTAGCTGGAGCGGGGAGTTCCTACGAGCAGTACTTC. Translated: CASSVAGAGSSYEQYF.

This chain uses TRBV5-1 with TRBJ1-5, with a weak D call TRBD1 (6 bases). Trimming left V 0 bases short and J 7 bases short, with 11 bases between. Germline V lookup: CDR1 SGHRS, CDR2 YFSETQ. The CDR3 consists of 14 residues. CDR3 loop: CASSLGAGVQPQHF. In nucleotides, the CDR3 is TGCGCCAGCAGCTTGGGGGCAGGGGTGCAGCCCCAGCATTTT. Supplemented by reference TRBV5-1 and TRBJ1-5, the full variable domain reads KAGVTQTPRYLIKTRGQQVTLSCSPISGHRSVSWYQQTPGQGLQFLFEYFSETQRNKGNFPGRFSGRQFSNSRSEMNVSTLELGDSALYLCASSLGAGVQPQHFGDGTRLSIL.

The CDR3 loop is CASSPRDRVIRETQYF. Here the CDR3 DNA reads TGTGCCAGCAGTCCTAGGGACAGGGTTATTAGGGAGACCCAGTACTTC. The chain employs TRBV27 and TRBJ2-5; TRBD1 matches 9 bases. After removal of 5 bases from V and 5 bases from J, the junction contained 12 bases not matched to a gene. This CDR3 is built from 16 residues. Germline lookup yields CDR1 MNHEY and CDR2 SMNVEV (reference sequence).

The chain links TRBV27 to TRBJ2-7; D not certain. CDR3 length: 10 residues. Germline values: CDR1 MNHEY, CDR2 SMNVEV (reference sequence). The V end lost 10 bases, the J end lost 7 bases, and 11 bases lay between the germline ends. The CDR3 region has the DNA TGTGCCACCGGCCCCGGGGAGCAGTACTTC. The encoded protein is CATGPGEQYF.

The chain joins TRBV4-3 to TRBJ1-5; D might be TRBD1 (5 bases). The CDR3 sequence is 17 residues long. Trimming removed 0 bases at V and 6 bases at J, with 18 bases between. Germline V lookup: CDR1 LGHNA, CDR2 YSLEER. CDR3 protein: CASSQDLGGAMGQPQHF. The CDR3, as DNA: TGCGCCAGCAGCCAAGATTTGGGAGGGGCGATGGGTCAGCCCCAGCATTTT.

This clone was picked up a small number of times. This sequence joins TRBV12-5 and TRBJ2-2; 8 positions match TRBD1. CDR1 and CDR2 (germline): LGHNT, FRNRAP. J gave up 3 bases and V 3 bases, and 12 bases lay outside the gene matches. This CDR3 contains 18 residues. The CDR3 coding sequence is TGTGCTAGTGGTTTCGCCAAGCCGGACAGGGTGGACACCGGGGAGCTGTTTTTT. As protein: CASGFAKPDRVDTGELFF.

V usage is TRBV12-5 and J usage is TRBJ2-2; 7 bases map to TRBD1. The CDR3 spans 16 residues. The V gene's germline CDR1 is LGHNT and CDR2 FRNRAP. V trimming: 1 base; J trimming: 4 bases; junction bases outside the gene matches: 6. CDR3 amino acids: CASGLGKRQGTGELFF. The CDR3 nucleotides are TGTGCTAGTGGTTTGGGGAAACGACAGGGCACCGGGGAGCTGTTTTTT.

CDR3 bases: TGTGCCAGCAGTTACGGGGCACCAGCCCAAGAGACCCAGTACTTC. Amino acids: CASSYGAPAQETQYF. The chain has TRBV6-6 and TRBJ2-5, with D maybe TRBD1 (5 bases). V lost 2 bases and J 1 base, leaving 11 bases between the germline ends. In germline, CDR1 is MNHNY, CDR2 SVGAGI (reference sequence). The CDR3 contains 15 residues.

The chain combines TRBV5-4 with TRBJ1-1; D call uncertain. Per the germline V gene, CDR1 is SGHNT and CDR2 is YYREEE (reference sequence). The V gene lost 7 bases and the J gene lost 6 bases, with 16 bases spanning the gap. The CDR3 has 13 amino acids. For the CDR3, the DNA is TGTGCCAGCGCGCCCCCAGGCGTACCTGAAGCTTTCTTT. Protein sequence: CASAPPGVPEAFF.

This chain links TRBV7-9 with TRBJ2-1, with 14 positions matching TRBD2. V shed 2 bases, J shed 1 base, and the junction held 7 bases outside the gene matches. Germline V CDR1 and CDR2: SEHNR, FQNEAQ (reference sequence). The CDR3 is 19 residues long. CDR3 amino acids: CASSLNPGLAGVSYNEQFF. The CDR3 DNA sequence: TGTGCCAGCAGCTTAAACCCGGGACTAGCGGGAGTTTCCTACAATGAGCAGTTCTTC.

The genes are TRBV25-1 and TRBJ2-1; TRBD2 aligns across 7 bases. With V trimmed by 4 bases and J by 3 bases, 6 bases remained unmatched. The CDR3 spans 15 residues. The germline V gene encodes CDR1 MGHDK and CDR2 SYGVNS. The CDR3 DNA reads TGTGCCAGCAGTGCCCTACCGGGGGGCTACAATGAGCAGTTCTTC. This codes for CASSALPGGYNEQFF.

Note on this clone: At one end the junction does not follow the germline gene, possibly because of a read error. V gene TRBV27 combines with J gene TRBJ2-7; 9 bases are a match to TRBD1. The CDR3 runs to 15 residues. Germline-derived CDR1 and CDR2 are MNHEY and SMNVEV (reference sequence). The CDR3 loop reads CASSLVGQGTYVQYF. The CDR3 nucleotides read TGTGCCAGCAGTTTAGTGGGACAGGGAACCTACGTGCAGTACTTC.

The V and J genes are TRBV6-5 and TRBJ2-3; tentative D call: TRBD1 (5 bases). Per germline, CDR1 MNHEY and CDR2 SVGAGI. CDR3 length: 13 amino acids. Trimming left V 10 bases short and J 5 bases short, with 16 bases between. The CDR3 DNA reads TGTGCCAACGTCAGGGAAAAATTAGATACGCAGTATTTT. This encodes CANVREKLDTQYF.

The chain is built from TRBV9 and TRBJ2-3, with a tentative D call TRBD2 (6 bases). Trimming took 4 bases from V and 6 from J, leaving 15 bases between them. The CDR3 spans 14 residues. From germline, CDR1 is SGDLS and CDR2 YYNGEE. CDR3 nucleotide sequence: TGTGCCAGCAGCTCATCGGGAGACGCGGATACGCAGTATTTT. Residues: CASSSSGDADTQYF. Full variable domain (remainder filled in from reference TRBV9 and TRBJ2-3): DSGVTQTPKHLITATGQRVTLRCSPRSGDLSVYWYQQSLDQGLQFLIQYYNGEERAKGNILERFSAQQFPDLHSELNLSSLELGDSALYFCASSSSGDADTQYFGPGTRLTVL.

The V call is TRBV5-6, the J call TRBJ2-4, with 10 bases that match TRBD2. The junction had 13 bases not matched to a gene; V was cut back by 4 bases and J by 6 bases. This CDR3 has 17 amino acids. Germline-derived CDR1 and CDR2 are SGHDT and YYEEEE. DNA of the CDR3: TGTGCCAGCAGCCAAGAAAGCGGGAGGGCCTATCCAAACATTCAGTACTTC. The encoded protein is CASSQESGRAYPNIQYF.